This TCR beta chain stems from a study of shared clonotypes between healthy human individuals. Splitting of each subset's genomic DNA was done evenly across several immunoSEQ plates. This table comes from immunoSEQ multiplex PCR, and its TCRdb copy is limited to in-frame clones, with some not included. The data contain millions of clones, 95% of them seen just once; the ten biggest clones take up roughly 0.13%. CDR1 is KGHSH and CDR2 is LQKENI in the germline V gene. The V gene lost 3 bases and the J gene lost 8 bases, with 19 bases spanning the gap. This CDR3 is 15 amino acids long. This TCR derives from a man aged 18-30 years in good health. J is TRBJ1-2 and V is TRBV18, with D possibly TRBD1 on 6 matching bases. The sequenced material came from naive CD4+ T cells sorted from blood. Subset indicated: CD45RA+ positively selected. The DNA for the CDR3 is TGTGCCAGCTCACCTTATAACTACGGGGGCGTGGGCTACACCTTC. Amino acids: CASSPYNYGGVGYTF.